This TCR beta chain was sequenced in a study of long-term antiretroviral therapy in people with HIV. Overall study findings and caveats: ART adherence, viral resistance and therapy changes went unrecorded.

A note on this clone: Its target is not known.

CDR3 length: 13 residues. V lost 4 bases to trimming and J lost 4 bases, with 8 bases between them. In germline, CDR1 is SGHTA, CDR2 FQGNSA. The libraries were made with immunoSEQ v3.0 at survey level. Per-sample sequencing targets were about 40,000-55,000 T-cell genomes. Generated by immunoSEQ multiplex PCR, the TCRdb table keeps only in-frame clones and is missing some. The sample yields about 39,000 clones, around 83% seen once. The receptor comes from a woman aged 45-60 years with HIV. The material sequenced was unsorted PBMCs, taken 3.1 years after starting antiretroviral therapy. The chain employs TRBV7-2 and TRBJ2-1; no reliable D call. CDR3 region: CASSSYKYNEQFF. CDR3 in DNA: TGTGCCAGCAGCTCTTATAAGTACAATGAGCAGTTCTTC.